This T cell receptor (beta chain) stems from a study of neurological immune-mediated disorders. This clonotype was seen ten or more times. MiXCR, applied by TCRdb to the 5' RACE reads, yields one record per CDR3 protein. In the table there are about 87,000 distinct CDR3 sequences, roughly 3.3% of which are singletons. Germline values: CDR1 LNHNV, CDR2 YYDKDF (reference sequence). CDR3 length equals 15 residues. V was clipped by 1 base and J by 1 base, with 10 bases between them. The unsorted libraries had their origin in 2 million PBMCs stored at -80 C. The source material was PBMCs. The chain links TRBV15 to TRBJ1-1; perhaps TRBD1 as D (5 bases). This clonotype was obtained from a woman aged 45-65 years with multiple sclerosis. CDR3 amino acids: CATSRGGQQNTEAFF. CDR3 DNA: TGTGCCACCAGCAGAGGAGGACAACAGAACACTGAAGCTTTCTTT.